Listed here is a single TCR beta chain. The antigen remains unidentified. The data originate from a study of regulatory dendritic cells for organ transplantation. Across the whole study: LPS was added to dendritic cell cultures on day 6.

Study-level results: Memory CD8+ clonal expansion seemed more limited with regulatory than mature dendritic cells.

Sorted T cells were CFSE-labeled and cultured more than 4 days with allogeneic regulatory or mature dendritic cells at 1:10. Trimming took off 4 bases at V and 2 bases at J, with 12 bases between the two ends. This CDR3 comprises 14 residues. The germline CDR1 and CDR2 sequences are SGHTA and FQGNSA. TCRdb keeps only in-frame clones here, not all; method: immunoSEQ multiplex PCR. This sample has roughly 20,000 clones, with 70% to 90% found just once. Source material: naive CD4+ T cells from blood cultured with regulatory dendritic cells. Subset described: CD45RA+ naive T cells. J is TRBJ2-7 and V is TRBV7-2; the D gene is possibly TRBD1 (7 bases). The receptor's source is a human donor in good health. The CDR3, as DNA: TGTGCCAGCAGCTATCAGGGGGGCCCCTACGAGCAGTACTTC. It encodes CASSYQGGPYEQYF.